These 8 T cell receptor beta chains share one sample of origin, sequenced in a study of blood T cells in healthy people across ages. Then a second PCR, running about 6 to 11 cycles, was carried out with a sample-barcoded 5' primer and a J-beta primer mix. TCRdb redid the calling of the 5' RACE reads with MiXCR, one entry per CDR3 protein. The sample consists of hundreds of thousands of distinct CDR3 sequences, approximately 60% of them appearing once. The sequencing input was blood. These receptors originate from a man in his forties or fifties in good health.

A few counts support this clonotype. V is TRBV7-3 and J is TRBJ2-1; D possibly corresponds to TRBD1 (8 bases). The germline V gene has CDR1 SGHTA and CDR2 FQGTGA. Trimming cost V 5 bases and J 14 bases, with 19 bases left between them. The CDR3 contains 13 residues. The CDR3 loop is CASSPTGGEGKFF. In DNA form, the CDR3 reads TGTGCCAGCAGCCCAACAGGGGGGGAGGGAAAGTTCTTC. The whole variable domain, remainder taken from reference TRBV7-3 and TRBJ2-1, is GAGVSQTPSNKVTEKGKYVELRCDPISGHTALYWYRQSLGQGPEFLIYFQGTGAADDSGLPNDRFFAVRPEGSVSTLKIQRTERGDSAVYLCASSPTGGEGKFFGPGTRLTVL.

This rearrangement joins TRBV18 to TRBJ2-7, with D maybe TRBD2 (6 bases). CDR1 is KGHSH, CDR2 LQKENI, per germline. The CDR3 runs to 16 residues. The V and J ends lost 3 bases and 2 bases respectively, with 17 bases between them. The CDR3 protein is CASSPMIIADTYEQYF. CDR3 bases: TGTGCCAGCTCACCGATGATTATAGCGGATACCTACGAGCAGTACTTC. Combining the CDR3 with reference TRBV18 and TRBJ2-7 gives the whole variable domain NAGVMQNPRHLVRRRGQEARLRCSPMKGHSHVYWYRQLPEEGLKFMVYLQKENIIDESGMPKERFSAEFPKEGPSILRIQQVVRGDSAAYFCASSPMIIADTYEQYFGPGTRLTVT.

The V call is TRBV6-1, the J call TRBJ2-1; no reliable D call. V was shortened by 2 bases and J by 8 bases, with 4 bases between the two germline ends. CDR1 is MNHNS and CDR2 is SASEGT in the germline V gene. CDR3 length: 11 amino acids. The CDR3: CASSENDEQFF. CDR3 coding DNA: TGTGCCAGCAGTGAAAACGATGAGCAGTTCTTC.

The rearrangement joins TRBV28 to TRBJ2-7; 8 nucleotides line up with TRBD1. From germline, CDR1 is MDHEN and CDR2 SYDVKM. This CDR3 region has 14 residues. Trimming took 7 bases from V and 3 from J; bases not matched to a gene: 8. This CDR3 reads CASIGQGPRYEQYF. CDR3 in DNA: TGTGCCAGCATCGGACAGGGTCCTCGCTACGAGCAGTACTTC.

The chain employs TRBV10-3 and TRBJ1-6; the D is unclear. Germline CDR1 reads ENHRY; CDR2 reads SYGVKD. Trimming took off 0 bases at V and 14 bases at J, with 14 bases between the two ends. The CDR3 consists of 14 residues. In DNA, the CDR3 is TGTGCCATCAGTGAGTCGAAGGCAGTCCCAACCCTCCACTTT. This sequence encodes CAISESKAVPTLHF.

This clonotype was counted once. The chain combines TRBV4-1 with TRBJ1-1; D is unclear. The V end lost 2 bases, the J end lost 0 bases, and 4 bases lay between the germline ends. Per germline, CDR1 MGHRA and CDR2 YSYEKL. This CDR3 has 13 residues. The CDR3 here is CASSQKVNTEAFF. The CDR3 bases are TGCGCCAGCAGCCAAAAGGTGAACACTGAAGCTTTCTTT.

This clonotype was seen a few times. This chain connects TRBV7-2 to TRBJ1-6; 7 bases match TRBD1. V shed 2 bases and J 0 bases; nucleotides not matched to a gene: 4. The CDR3 spans 17 residues. Germline V gene lookup returns CDR1 SGHTA and CDR2 FQGNSA. The CDR3 reads CASSLTQGSSYNSPLHF. The CDR3 coding sequence is TGTGCCAGCAGCTTAACACAGGGGAGCTCCTATAATTCACCCCTCCACTTT.

The chain joins TRBV6-2 or TRBV6-3 to TRBJ2-7; 10 bases are a match to TRBD2. Germline values: CDR1 MNHEY, CDR2 SVGEGT. V shed 6 bases and J 7 bases; nucleotides not matched to a gene: 15. This CDR3 has 16 amino acids. The CDR3 loop reads CASSGLQREGNGEQYF. The CDR3 nucleotides are TGTGCCAGCAGCGGCCTTCAGCGGGAGGGGAACGGGGAGCAGTACTTC.